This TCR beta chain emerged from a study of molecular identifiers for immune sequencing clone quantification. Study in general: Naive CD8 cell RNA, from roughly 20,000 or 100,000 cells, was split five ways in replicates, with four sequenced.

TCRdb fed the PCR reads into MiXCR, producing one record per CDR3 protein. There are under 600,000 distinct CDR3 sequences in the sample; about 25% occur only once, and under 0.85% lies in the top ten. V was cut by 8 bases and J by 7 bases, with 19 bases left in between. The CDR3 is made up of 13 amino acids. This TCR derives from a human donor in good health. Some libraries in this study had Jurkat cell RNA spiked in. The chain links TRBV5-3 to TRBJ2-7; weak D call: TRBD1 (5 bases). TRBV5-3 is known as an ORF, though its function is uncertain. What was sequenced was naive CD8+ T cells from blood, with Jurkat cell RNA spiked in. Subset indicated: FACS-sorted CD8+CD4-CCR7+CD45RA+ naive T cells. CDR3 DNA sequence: TGTGCCAGGAACCTCCAGGGTTTTCGAGAGCAGTACTTC. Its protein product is CARNLQGFREQYF.